Reported below is one T cell receptor beta chain. Its antigen remains unknown. This sample is part of a study of blood T cells in healthy people across ages. In the study overall: About one barcoded beta molecule per two T cells came from capture by template switching.

Study-level results: Unsorted PBMC material precluded a definitive naive versus antigen-experienced comparison. Age showed a roughly linear inverse relationship with TCR beta diversity per million T cells. For the donors, CMV status was unknown and possibly confounded expanded clonotype changes.

Primed by a sample-barcoded 5' primer and a J-beta primer mix, a second PCR proceeded for 7 to 11 cycles. Each CDR3 protein is one row after TCRdb ran MiXCR on the 5' RACE reads. The table includes hundreds of thousands of distinct CDR3 sequences, approximately 52% detected once. The CDR3 runs to 17 residues. The V gene's germline CDR1 is SGHRS and CDR2 YFSETQ. The rearrangement links TRBV5-1 to TRBJ2-1; 7 bases map to TRBD2. The last part of the DNA fits TRBJ2-7 better; the J call may be wrong. The sequence was collected from a woman of 80 years or more in good health. The sample consisted of blood. CDR3 sequence reads: CASSPSRGVRSQNEQYF. The CDR3 DNA sequence: TGCGCCAGCAGCCCCTCCCGGGGGGTGAGGAGCCAGAATGAGCAGTACTTC.